Presented here are 7 T cell receptor beta chains from one specimen sequenced in a study of identical twins. TCRdb reprocessed the 5' RACE reads with MiXCR, giving one entry per CDR3 protein. The table records roughly 770,000 distinct CDR3 sequences, roughly 20% of them present only once. In addition, the sample was reused for a study of T cells expressing NK-cell markers.

Sequencing was carried out using PBMCs. These receptors came from a woman aged 18-29 years in good health.

Only a few counts were recorded for this clonotype. The chain uses TRBV4-2 and TRBJ1-1, with D possibly matching TRBD1 (6 bases). This CDR3 is 20 amino acids long. The germline V and J ends were trimmed by 2 bases and 1 base, with 26 bases remaining between them. Germline CDR1 reads LGHNA; CDR2 reads YNFKEQ. The CDR3 bases are TGTGCCAGCAGCCAAAGAATTTACTCAGGGGTTGTTAAGAGGAACACTGAAGCTTTCTTT. Protein: CASSQRIYSGVVKRNTEAFF.

This clonotype was observed many times. The chain carries TRBV12-3 or TRBV12-4 and TRBJ2-7; D not certain. The CDR3 covers 13 residues. With 2 bases removed from V and 3 bases from J, the gap between germline ends came to 8 bases. The CDR3 protein is CASSLQKGYEQYF. The CDR3 DNA reads as TGTGCCAGCAGTTTACAGAAGGGCTACGAGCAGTACTTC.

The chain is built from TRBV5-1 and TRBJ2-3, with 10 nucleotides matching TRBD1. V dropped 4 bases and J dropped 8; count of bases not matched to a gene: 13. Germline V lookup: CDR1 SGHRS, CDR2 YFSETQ. The CDR3 is 16 amino acids. CDR3 sequence (DNA): TGCGCCAGCAGCCCGGGACAGGGGCCGCTGCAGGGTACGCAGTATTTT. Its translation is CASSPGQGPLQGTQYF.

The chain carries TRBV6-5 and TRBJ2-3, with D unclear. This CDR3 contains 14 residues. Between the trimmed V and J ends, which lost 0 bases and 6 bases, there was a span of 10 bases. The germline gives CDR1 MNHEY, CDR2 SVGAGI. The DNA for the CDR3 is TGTGCCAGCAGTTACTCGAGTCCCCGGGATACGCAGTATTTT. Translating it yields CASSYSSPRDTQYF.

This clonotype was counted between two and nine times. This chain connects TRBV12-3 or TRBV12-4 to TRBJ2-1; D may be TRBD2 (5 bases). The V end was cut by 8 bases, the J end by 7 bases, with 18 bases between. This CDR3 is built from 14 residues. CDR3 protein: CASEGLPVGNEQFF. Here the CDR3 DNA reads TGTGCCAGCGAAGGACTGCCGGTGGGAAATGAGCAGTTCTTC.

In its sample, this clonotype was seen a few times. A junction boundary mismatches the germline segment, possibly from a read error. The chain joins TRBV12-3 or TRBV12-4 to TRBJ1-1, with TRBD1 matching 8 bases. This CDR3 region has 13 residues. This CDR3 is CASSPRTGSETFF. The CDR3 region has the DNA TGTGCCAGCAGTCCGAGGACAGGGTCTGAAACTTTCTTT.

V and J are TRBV29-1 and TRBJ2-2, with D hard to call. CDR1 is SQVTM, CDR2 ANQGSEA, per germline. V was pared by 5 bases and J by 7 bases, with 8 bases between. The length of the CDR3 is 11 residues. The CDR3 spells CSVREIGELFF. The CDR3 DNA reads TGCAGCGTTAGGGAAATCGGGGAGCTGTTTTTT.